The text below deals with one T cell receptor beta chain. V lost 3 bases and J 3 bases, leaving 14 bases between the germline ends. The CDR3 covers 16 residues. Germline lookup yields CDR1 LGHDT and CDR2 YNNKEL (reference sequence). The source of the sample is a study of blood T cell repertoires in COVID-19. Whole-study context: T cells, B-cell-depleted T cells, or PBMCs provided the cDNA or gDNA that served as material.

Some clones are missing from TCRdb's copy, which holds only in-frame ones; the method was immunoSEQ multiplex PCR. The sample carries tens of thousands of clones, 85% to 90% recorded once. Sequenced: peripheral blood. The receptor comes from a man in his thirties or forties with active or convalescent COVID-19. The V and J genes are TRBV3-1 (or the pseudogene TRBV3-2) and TRBJ1-4, with D possibly being TRBD1 (6 bases). The CDR3 loop is CASSQRRGASNEKLFF. The CDR3 nucleotides are TGTGCCAGCAGCCAGCGTCGGGGGGCCTCTAATGAAAAACTGTTTTTT.